The 10 T cell receptor beta chains below all came from one sample that was sequenced in a study of radiotherapy plus CTLA-4 blockade in lung cancer. Sequencing used immunoSEQ multiplex PCR; TCRdb keeps in-frame clones, though not all of them. Among tens of thousands of clones listed, 70% to 85% were seen once. The sequencing used peripheral blood, collected from a patient treated with radiotherapy plus ipilimumab. These receptors were taken from a human donor with non-small cell lung cancer who had stable disease on radiotherapy plus ipilimumab.

About this clone: Other nucleotide sequences from this sample produce the same CDR3. The chain is built from TRBV5-1 and TRBJ2-7; the D gene is possibly TRBD1 (5 bases). CDR1 SGHRS and CDR2 YFSETQ come from the germline V gene. The CDR3 length is 13 residues. V dropped 5 bases and J dropped 5 bases, with 14 bases sitting between them. As DNA, the CDR3 is TGCGCCAGCAGTCAACAAGGGGCCAACGAGCAGTACTTC. Its translation: CASSQQGANEQYF.

V usage is TRBV7-9 and J usage is TRBJ2-5, with no clear D. This CDR3 has 14 residues. Trimming took off 7 bases at V and 2 bases at J, with 14 bases between the two ends. The germline CDR1 and CDR2 sequences are SEHNR and FQNEAQ (reference sequence). The CDR3 spells CASTLGRPQETQYF. In nucleotides, the CDR3 is TGTGCCAGCACCCTTGGTCGCCCACAAGAGACCCAGTACTTC.

V and J are TRBV7-6 and TRBJ1-3; D unresolved. V was cut by 5 bases and J by 1 base, with 12 bases left in between. This CDR3 has 15 residues. In germline, CDR1 is SGHVS, CDR2 FNYEAQ. Here the CDR3 DNA reads TGTGCCAGCAGCCCTCTTGTTGGTTCTGGAAACACCATATATTTT. Translated, it gives CASSPLVGSGNTIYF.

The gene calls are TRBV6-1 and TRBJ2-7; D may match TRBD1 or TRBD2 (6 bases each). The V gene lost 6 bases and the J gene lost 2 bases, with 14 bases spanning the gap. Germline CDR1 MNHNS, CDR2 SASEGT. This CDR3 has 14 amino acids. Here the CDR3 DNA reads TGTGCCAGCAGGGCAGGGGACTCTGCCTACGAGCAGTACTTC. Its protein is CASRAGDSAYEQYF.

The chain links TRBV5-4 to TRBJ2-1; D not resolved. CDR1 is SGHNT and CDR2 is YYREEE in the germline V gene (reference sequence). V was pared by 0 bases and J by 6 bases, with 10 bases between. This CDR3 is 14 amino acids long. The CDR3 nucleotides are TGTGCCAGCAGCTTGGGCCCCCCTGTCAATGAGCAGTTCTTC. Its translation: CASSLGPPVNEQFF. The full variable domain, completed using reference TRBV5-4 and TRBJ2-1, is ETGVTQSPTHLIKTRGQQVTLRCSSQSGHNTVSWYQQALGQGPQFIFQYYREEENGRGNFPPRFSGLQFPNYSSELNVNALELDDSALYLCASSLGPPVNEQFFGPGTRLTVL.

J is TRBJ2-3 and V is TRBV5-1; 7 bases are a match to TRBD2. The CDR3 is 15 residues long. CDR1 and CDR2 (germline): SGHRS, YFSETQ. The J segment lost 1 base and the V segment lost 0 bases, leaving 2 bases of the junction unmatched. The CDR3 DNA sequence: TGCGCCAGCAGCTTGGGGCTAGCGGGCACAGATACGCAGTATTTT. It codes for CASSLGLAGTDTQYF.

The gene calls are TRBV19 and TRBJ2-5, with D unresolved. The CDR3 totals 13 residues. V lost 2 bases and J lost 2, with 6 bases in between. CDR1 is LNHDA, CDR2 SQIVND, per germline (reference sequence). The DNA for the CDR3 is TGTGCCAGTAGTATACCACCACAAGAGACCCAGTACTTC. Translation: CASSIPPQETQYF.

A remark on this clone: Its ends do not fully match the called genes, so a read error is possible. This chain connects TRBV18 to TRBJ1-6, with D perhaps matching TRBD1 (6 bases). Germline values: CDR1 KGHSH, CDR2 LQKENI. This CDR3 has 14 residues. The chain's CDR3 is CASSPPGERSPFHF. CDR3 nucleotide sequence: TGTGCCAGCTCACCCCCAGGGGAAAGATCACCCTTCCACTTT.

V and J are TRBV9 and TRBJ2-7; 8 bases fit TRBD1. With 3 bases clipped from V and 4 bases from J, the junction kept 9 bases outside the gene matches. CDR1 and CDR2 (germline): SGDLS, YYNGEE. The CDR3 covers 15 residues. CDR3 loop: CASSASGTGHYEQYF. CDR3 in DNA: TGTGCCAGCAGCGCTTCCGGGACAGGTCATTACGAGCAGTACTTC.

This clone was detected once. The rearrangement links TRBV28 to TRBJ2-7; D might be TRBD1 (6 bases). This CDR3 has 13 amino acids. The germline CDR1 and CDR2 sequences are MDHEN and SYDVKM. V lost 7 bases, J lost 6 bases, and 16 bases lay in between. Written as DNA, the CDR3 is TGTGCCAGCATCGACAGGATCCCAGGCGAGCAGTACTTC. Protein: CASIDRIPGEQYF.